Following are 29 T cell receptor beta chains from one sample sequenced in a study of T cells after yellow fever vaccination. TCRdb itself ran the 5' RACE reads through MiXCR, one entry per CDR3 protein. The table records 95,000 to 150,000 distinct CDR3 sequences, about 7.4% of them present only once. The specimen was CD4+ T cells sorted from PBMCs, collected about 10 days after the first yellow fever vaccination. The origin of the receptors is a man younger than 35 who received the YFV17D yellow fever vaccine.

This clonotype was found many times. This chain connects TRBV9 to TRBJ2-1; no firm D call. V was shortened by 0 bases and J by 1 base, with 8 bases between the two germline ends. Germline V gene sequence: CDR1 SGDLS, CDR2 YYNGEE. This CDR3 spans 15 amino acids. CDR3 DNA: TGTGCCAGCAGCGTAGCTGCCGGTTCCTACAATGAGCAGTTCTTC. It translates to CASSVAAGSYNEQFF.

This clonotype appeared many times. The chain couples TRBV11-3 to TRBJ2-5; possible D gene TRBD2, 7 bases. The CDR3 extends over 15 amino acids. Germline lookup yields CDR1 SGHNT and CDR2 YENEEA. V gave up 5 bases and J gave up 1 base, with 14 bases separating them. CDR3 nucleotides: TGTGCCAGCAGCCCCCACGGGGGGCGCCAAGAGACCCAGTACTTC. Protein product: CASSPHGGRQETQYF.

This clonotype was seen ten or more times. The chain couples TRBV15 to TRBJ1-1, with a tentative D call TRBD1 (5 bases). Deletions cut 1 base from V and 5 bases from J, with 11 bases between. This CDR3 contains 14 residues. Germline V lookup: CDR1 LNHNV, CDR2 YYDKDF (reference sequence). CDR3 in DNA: TGTGCCACCAGCAGAGTGGGGGAATCGACTGAAGCTTTCTTT. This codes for CATSRVGESTEAFF.

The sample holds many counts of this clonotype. The chain's CDR3 is CASTLGGKETQYF. The CDR3 nucleotides are TGTGCCAGCACCCTTGGGGGAAAAGAGACCCAGTACTTC. This chain uses TRBV28 with TRBJ2-5, with D perhaps being TRBD1 or TRBD2 (5 bases each). The V gene lost 7 bases and the J gene lost 3 bases, with 12 bases spanning the gap. Germline V gene data show CDR1 as MDHEN and CDR2 as SYDVKM. The CDR3 runs 13 residues.

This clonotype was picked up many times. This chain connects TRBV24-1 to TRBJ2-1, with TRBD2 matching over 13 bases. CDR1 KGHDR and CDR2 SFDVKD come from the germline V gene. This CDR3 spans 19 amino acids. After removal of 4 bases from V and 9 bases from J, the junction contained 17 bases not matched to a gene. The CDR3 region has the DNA TGTGCCACCAGTGACCCGAGGGGTTTACTAGCGGGGGGGCCCGGTGAGCAGTTCTTC. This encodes CATSDPRGLLAGGPGEQFF.

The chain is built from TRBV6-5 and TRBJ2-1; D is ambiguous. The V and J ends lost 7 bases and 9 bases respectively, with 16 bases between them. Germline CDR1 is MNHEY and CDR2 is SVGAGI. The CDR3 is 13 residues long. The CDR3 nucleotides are TGTGCCAGCATTACCCCCACGGGCGGTGAGCAGTTCTTC. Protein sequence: CASITPTGGEQFF.

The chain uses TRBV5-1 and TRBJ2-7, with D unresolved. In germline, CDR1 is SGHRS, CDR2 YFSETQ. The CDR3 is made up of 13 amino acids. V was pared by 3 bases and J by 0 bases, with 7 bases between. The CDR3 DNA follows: TGCGCCAGCAGCTACTCGTTCTCCTACGAGCAGTACTTC. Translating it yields CASSYSFSYEQYF.

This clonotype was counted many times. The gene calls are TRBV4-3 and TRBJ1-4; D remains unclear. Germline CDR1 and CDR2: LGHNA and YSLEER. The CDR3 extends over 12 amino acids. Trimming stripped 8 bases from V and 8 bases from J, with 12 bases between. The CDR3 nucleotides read TGCGCCAGCGGACCGGGGAGAGAAAAACTGTTTTTT. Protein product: CASGPGREKLFF.

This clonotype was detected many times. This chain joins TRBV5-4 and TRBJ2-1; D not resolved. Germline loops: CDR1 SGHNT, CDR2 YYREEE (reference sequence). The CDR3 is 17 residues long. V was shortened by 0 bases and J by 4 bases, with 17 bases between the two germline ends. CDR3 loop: CASSLGLLSSGYNEQFF. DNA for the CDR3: TGTGCCAGCAGCTTGGGTTTGCTGAGTAGTGGTTACAATGAGCAGTTCTTC.

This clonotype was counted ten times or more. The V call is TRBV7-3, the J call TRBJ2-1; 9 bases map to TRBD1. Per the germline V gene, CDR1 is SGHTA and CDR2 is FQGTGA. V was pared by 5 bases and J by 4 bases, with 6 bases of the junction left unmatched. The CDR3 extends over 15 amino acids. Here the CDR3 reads CASSADRGPYNEQFF. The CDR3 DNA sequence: TGTGCCAGCAGCGCGGACAGGGGACCTTACAATGAGCAGTTCTTC.

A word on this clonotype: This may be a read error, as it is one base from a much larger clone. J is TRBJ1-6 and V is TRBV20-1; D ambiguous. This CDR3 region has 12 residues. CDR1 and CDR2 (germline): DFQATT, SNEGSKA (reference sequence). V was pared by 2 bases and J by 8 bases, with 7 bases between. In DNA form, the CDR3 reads TGCAGTGCTAGACATACGGATTCACCCCTCCACTTT. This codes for CSARHTDSPLHF.

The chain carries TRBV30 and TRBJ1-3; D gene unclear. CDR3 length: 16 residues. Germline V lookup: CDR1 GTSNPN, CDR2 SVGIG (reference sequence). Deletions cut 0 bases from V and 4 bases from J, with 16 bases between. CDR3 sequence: CAWSVRQLYSGNTIYF. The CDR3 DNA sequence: TGTGCCTGGAGTGTGCGGCAACTATACTCCGGAAACACCATATATTTT.

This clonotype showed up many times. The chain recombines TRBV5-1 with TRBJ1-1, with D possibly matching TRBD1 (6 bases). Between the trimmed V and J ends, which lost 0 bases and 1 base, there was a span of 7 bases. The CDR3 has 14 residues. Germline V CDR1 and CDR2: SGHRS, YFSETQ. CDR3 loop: CASSLGGQNTEAFF. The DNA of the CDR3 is TGCGCCAGCAGCTTGGGGGGACAGAACACTGAAGCTTTCTTT.

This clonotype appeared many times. Here the CDR3 DNA reads TGCGCCAGCAGCTTTAACGGGCGCACAGATACGCAGTATTTT. Its protein product is CASSFNGRTDTQYF. The chain couples TRBV5-1 to TRBJ2-3; D unclear. CDR3 length: 14 amino acids. V lost 2 bases to trimming and J lost 1 base, with 8 bases between them. Looked up from germline, CDR1 is SGHRS and CDR2 is YFSETQ. Drawing the rest from reference TRBV5-1 and TRBJ2-3, the complete variable domain is KAGVTQTPRYLIKTRGQQVTLSCSPISGHRSVSWYQQTPGQGLQFLFEYFSETQRNKGNFPGRFSGRQFSNSRSEMNVSTLELGDSALYLCASSFNGRTDTQYFGPGTRLTVL.

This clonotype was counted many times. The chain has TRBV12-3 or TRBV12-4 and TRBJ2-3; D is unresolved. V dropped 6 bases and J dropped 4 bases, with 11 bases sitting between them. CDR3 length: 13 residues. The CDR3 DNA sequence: TGTGCCAGCAGGACGACCGGCGCAGATACGCAGTATTTT. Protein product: CASRTTGADTQYF.

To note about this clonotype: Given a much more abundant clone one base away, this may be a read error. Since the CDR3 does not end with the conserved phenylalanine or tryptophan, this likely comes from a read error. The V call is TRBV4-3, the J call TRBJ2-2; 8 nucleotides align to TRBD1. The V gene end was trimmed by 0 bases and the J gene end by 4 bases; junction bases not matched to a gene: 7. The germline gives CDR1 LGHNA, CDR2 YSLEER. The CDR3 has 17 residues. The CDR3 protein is CASSQDSRTGSTGELFL. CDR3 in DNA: TGCGCCAGCAGCCAAGATAGTCGGACAGGGAGCACCGGGGAGCTGTTTCTT.

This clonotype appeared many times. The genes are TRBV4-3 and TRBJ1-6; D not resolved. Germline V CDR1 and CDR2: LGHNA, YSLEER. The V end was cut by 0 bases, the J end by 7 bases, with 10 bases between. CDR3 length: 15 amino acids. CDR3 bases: TGCGCCAGCAGCCAAGACTATAGTGGGAATTCACCCCTCCACTTT. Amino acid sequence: CASSQDYSGNSPLHF.

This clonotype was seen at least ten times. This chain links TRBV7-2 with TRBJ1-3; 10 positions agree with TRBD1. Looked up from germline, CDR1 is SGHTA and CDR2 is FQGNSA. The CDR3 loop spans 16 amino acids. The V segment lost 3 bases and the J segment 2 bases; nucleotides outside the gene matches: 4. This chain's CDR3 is CASSLVGTGAGNTIYF. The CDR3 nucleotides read TGTGCCAGCAGCTTGGTAGGGACAGGGGCTGGAAACACCATATATTTT. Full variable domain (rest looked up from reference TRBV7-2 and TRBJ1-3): GAGVSQSPSNKVTEKGKDVELRCDPISGHTALYWYRQSLGQGLEFLIYFQGNSAPDKSGLPSDRFSAERTGGSVSTLTIQRTQQEDSAVYLCASSLVGTGAGNTIYFGEGSWLTVV.

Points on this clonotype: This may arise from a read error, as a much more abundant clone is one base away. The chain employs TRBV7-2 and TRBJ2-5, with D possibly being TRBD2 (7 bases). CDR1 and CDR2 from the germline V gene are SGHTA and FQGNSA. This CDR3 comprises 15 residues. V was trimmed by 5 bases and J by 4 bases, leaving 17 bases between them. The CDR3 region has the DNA TGTGCCAGCAGCCCTAGGGCGGGGGCGTTAGAGACCCAGTACTTC. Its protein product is CASSPRAGALETQYF.

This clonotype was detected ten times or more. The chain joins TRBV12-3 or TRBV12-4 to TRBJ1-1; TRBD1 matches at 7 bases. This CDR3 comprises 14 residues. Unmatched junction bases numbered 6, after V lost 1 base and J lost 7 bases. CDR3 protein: CASSLEGARDEAFF. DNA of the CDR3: TGTGCCAGCAGTTTAGAGGGGGCGCGTGATGAAGCTTTCTTT.

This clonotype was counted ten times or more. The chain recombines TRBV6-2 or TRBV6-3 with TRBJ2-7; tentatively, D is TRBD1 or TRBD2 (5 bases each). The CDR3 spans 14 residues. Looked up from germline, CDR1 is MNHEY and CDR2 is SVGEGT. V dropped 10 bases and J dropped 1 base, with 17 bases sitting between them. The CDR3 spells CATYLGAGSYEQYV. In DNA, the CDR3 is TGTGCCACTTACCTCGGGGCCGGATCCTACGAGCAGTACGTC.

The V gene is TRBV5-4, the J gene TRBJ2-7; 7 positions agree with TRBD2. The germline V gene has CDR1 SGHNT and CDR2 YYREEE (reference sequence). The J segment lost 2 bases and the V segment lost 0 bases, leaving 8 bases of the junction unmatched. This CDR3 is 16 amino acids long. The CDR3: CASSLGGGVETYEQYF. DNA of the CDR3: TGTGCCAGCAGCTTGGGGGGGGGTGTGGAGACCTACGAGCAGTACTTC.

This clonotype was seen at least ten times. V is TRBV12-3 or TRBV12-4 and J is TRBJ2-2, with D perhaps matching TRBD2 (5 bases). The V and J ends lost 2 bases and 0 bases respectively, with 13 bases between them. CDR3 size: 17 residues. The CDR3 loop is CASSLIWEIANTGELFF. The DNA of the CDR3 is TGTGCCAGCAGTTTAATTTGGGAGATCGCGAACACCGGGGAGCTGTTTTTT.

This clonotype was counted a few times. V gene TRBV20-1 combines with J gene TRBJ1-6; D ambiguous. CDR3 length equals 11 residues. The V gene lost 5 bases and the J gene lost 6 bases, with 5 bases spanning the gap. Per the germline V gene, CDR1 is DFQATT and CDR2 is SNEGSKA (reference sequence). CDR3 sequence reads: CSAGINSPLHF. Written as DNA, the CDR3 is TGCAGTGCTGGAATTAATTCACCCCTCCACTTT.

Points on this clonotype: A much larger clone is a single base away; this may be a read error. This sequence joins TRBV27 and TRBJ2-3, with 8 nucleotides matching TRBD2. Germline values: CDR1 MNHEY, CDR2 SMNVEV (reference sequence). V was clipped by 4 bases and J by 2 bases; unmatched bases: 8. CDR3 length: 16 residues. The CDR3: CASSSGLARNTDTQYF. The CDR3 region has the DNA TGTGCCAGCAGTTCCGGACTAGCACGCAACACAGATACGCAGTATTTT.

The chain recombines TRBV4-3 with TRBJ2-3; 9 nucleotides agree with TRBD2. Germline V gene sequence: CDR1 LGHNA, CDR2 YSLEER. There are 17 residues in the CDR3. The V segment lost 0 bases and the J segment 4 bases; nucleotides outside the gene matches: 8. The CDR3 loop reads CASSQDHYRTSADTQYF. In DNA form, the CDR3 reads TGCGCCAGCAGCCAAGATCACTATAGGACTAGCGCAGATACGCAGTATTTT.

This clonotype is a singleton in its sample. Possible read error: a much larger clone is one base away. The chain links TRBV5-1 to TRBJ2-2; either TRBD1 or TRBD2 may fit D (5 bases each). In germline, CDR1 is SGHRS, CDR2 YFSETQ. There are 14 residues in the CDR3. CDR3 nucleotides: TGCGCCAGCAGCTTGGCCTTGGACACCGGGGAGCTGCTTTTT. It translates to CASSLALDTGELLF.

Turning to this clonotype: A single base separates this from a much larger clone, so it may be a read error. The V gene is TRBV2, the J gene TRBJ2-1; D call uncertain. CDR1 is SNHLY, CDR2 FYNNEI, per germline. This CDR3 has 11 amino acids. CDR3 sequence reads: CAISSHNEQFF. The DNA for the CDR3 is TGTGCCATCAGTTCCCACAATGAGCAGTTCTTC.

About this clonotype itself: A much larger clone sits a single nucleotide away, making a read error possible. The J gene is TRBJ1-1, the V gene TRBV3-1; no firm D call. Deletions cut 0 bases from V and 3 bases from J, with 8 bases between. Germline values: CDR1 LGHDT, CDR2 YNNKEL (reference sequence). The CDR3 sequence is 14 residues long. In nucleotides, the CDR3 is TGTGCCAGCAGCCAAGAAGGCCAGCACACTGAAGCTTTCTTT. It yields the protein CASSQEGQHTEAFF.